Below are 27 T cell receptor beta chains sequenced from a single sample in a study of blood T cell repertoires in COVID-19. The assay was immunoSEQ multiplex PCR, and TCRdb's table has in-frame clones only and misses some. The sample lists about 95,000 clones; roughly 89% were seen once. The material sequenced was peripheral blood. All receptors come from a man between 60 and 75 years old with COVID-19, enrolled during active disease.

The gene calls are TRBV6-5 and TRBJ1-3; D may be TRBD1 (5 bases). This CDR3 contains 14 residues. Trimming pared 0 bases from V and 8 bases from J, leaving 11 bases between. Germline lookup yields CDR1 MNHEY and CDR2 SVGAGI. The chain's CDR3 is CASSYSGGADTIYF. The CDR3, as DNA: TGTGCCAGCAGTTACTCGGGAGGGGCGGACACCATATATTTT.

V is TRBV9 and J is TRBJ2-3, with 7 bases lining up with TRBD1. Germline V gene data show CDR1 as SGDLS and CDR2 as YYNGEE. V lost 3 bases and J lost 2; bases outside the gene matches: 15. This CDR3 region has 18 residues. CDR3 nucleotides: TGTGCCAGCAGCGGATACTACCGGGACAGAGCTACCACAGATACGCAGTATTTT. It encodes CASSGYYRDRATTDTQYF.

J is TRBJ1-2 and V is TRBV29-1; D unresolved. This CDR3 spans 15 amino acids. Per the germline V gene, CDR1 is SQVTM and CDR2 is ANQGSEA. Trimming took off 0 bases at V and 0 bases at J, with 11 bases between the two ends. The CDR3 loop reads CSVEDLAPSNYGYTF. CDR3 sequence (DNA): TGCAGCGTTGAAGATCTGGCACCGTCTAACTATGGCTACACCTTC.

This clone was found a few times. Here the CDR3 DNA reads TGTGCCAGCAGTTTACCGGACAGGGACTATGGCTACACCTTC. It yields the protein CASSLPDRDYGYTF. The gene calls are TRBV6-2 or TRBV6-3 and TRBJ1-2, with 8 nucleotides matching TRBD1. Germline V gives CDR1 MNHEY, CDR2 SVGEGT. The CDR3 is made up of 14 amino acids. Unmatched junction bases numbered 4, after V lost 4 bases and J lost 3 bases.

This chain connects TRBV19 to TRBJ1-1, with TRBD1 matching over 7 bases. J gave up 4 bases and V 3 bases, and 5 bases lay outside the gene matches. From germline, CDR1 is LNHDA and CDR2 SQIVND (reference sequence). The CDR3 is 14 amino acids. The CDR3 is CASSITGVATEAFF. The CDR3, as DNA: TGTGCCAGTAGTATCACAGGGGTGGCCACTGAAGCTTTCTTT.

The V gene is TRBV6-2 or TRBV6-3, the J gene TRBJ2-1; the match to TRBD2 covers 8 bases. The CDR3 has 16 residues. In germline, CDR1 is MNHEY, CDR2 SVGEGT. V lost 0 bases and J lost 6; bases outside the gene matches: 7. CDR3 nucleotide sequence: TGTGCCAGCAGTTACTCTCCCAGCGGGAGTATCAATGAGCAGTTCTTC. Amino acid sequence: CASSYSPSGSINEQFF.

The V call is TRBV28, the J call TRBJ1-6; tentatively, D is TRBD1 (5 bases). The V end was cut by 6 bases, the J end by 5 bases, with 11 bases between. The CDR3 sequence is 14 residues long. Germline CDR1 reads MDHEN; CDR2 reads SYDVKM. CDR3 sequence: CASRRGFDNSPLHF. The CDR3 DNA follows: TGTGCCAGCAGGCGGGGGTTCGATAATTCACCCCTCCACTTT.

This clone was observed a handful of times. The V gene is TRBV9, the J gene TRBJ2-1; the D gene is possibly TRBD1 (5 bases). The germline V gene encodes CDR1 SGDLS and CDR2 YYNGEE. The CDR3 extends over 15 amino acids. Trimming took 0 bases from V and 3 from J, leaving 10 bases between them. The CDR3 region has the DNA TGTGCCAGCAGCGTAGCAGGGATCAGCTACAATGAGCAGTTCTTC. The encoded protein is CASSVAGISYNEQFF.

The chain employs TRBV30 and TRBJ2-6; D is ambiguous. V lost 2 bases and J 0 bases, leaving 8 bases between the germline ends. The CDR3 has 15 residues. The germline CDR1 and CDR2 sequences are GTSNPN and SVGIG (reference sequence). The CDR3 here is CAWSTSGSGANVLTF. CDR3 nucleotide sequence: TGTGCCTGGAGTACCTCGGGCTCTGGGGCCAACGTCCTGACTTTC. Using reference TRBV30 and TRBJ2-6 for the parts outside the CDR3, the full variable domain is SQTIHQWPATLVQPVGSPLSLECTVEGTSNPNLYWYRQAAGRGLQLLFYSVGIGQISSEVPQNLSASRPQDRQFILSSKKLLLSDSGFYLCAWSTSGSGANVLTFGAGSRLTVL.

This chain connects TRBV7-9 to TRBJ1-1; tentatively, D is TRBD1 (5 bases). The CDR3 loop spans 15 amino acids. Germline V lookup: CDR1 SEHNR, CDR2 FQNEAQ (reference sequence). The V end was cut by 5 bases, the J end by 4 bases, with 17 bases between. In DNA form, the CDR3 reads TGTGCCAGCAGCCCCGGGCCCCGGGGGGGCACTGAAGCTTTCTTT. Protein sequence: CASSPGPRGGTEAFF.

The V gene is TRBV7-3, the J gene TRBJ1-2; possible D gene TRBD1, 5 bases. The CDR3 is made up of 13 amino acids. V lost 1 base, J lost 6 bases, and 9 bases lay in between. CDR1 is SGHTA and CDR2 is FQGTGA in the germline V gene. The CDR3 loop is CASSLSQGNGYTF. CDR3 nucleotides: TGTGCCAGCAGCTTAAGCCAGGGTAATGGCTACACCTTC.

The chain is built from TRBV9 and TRBJ2-1; possibly TRBD1 for D (6 bases). Per germline, CDR1 SGDLS and CDR2 YYNGEE. V lost 0 bases to trimming and J lost 6 bases, with 13 bases between them. CDR3 length equals 15 residues. As DNA, the CDR3 is TGTGCCAGCAGCGTAGTTCTAAACAGGGCCAATGAGCAGTTCTTC. It specifies CASSVVLNRANEQFF.

The chain recombines TRBV5-1 with TRBJ2-3; 16 bases are a match to TRBD2. Germline V gene data show CDR1 as SGHRS and CDR2 as YFSETQ. CDR3 size: 19 residues. Germline trimming cut 4 bases from V and 5 bases from J; bases unmatched to any gene: 13. Written as DNA, the CDR3 is TGCGCCAGCAGCCCCGGGACTAGCGGGAGGGCCCTGAGTATAGATACGCAGTATTTT. It yields the protein CASSPGTSGRALSIDTQYF.

This rearrangement joins TRBV6-4 to TRBJ2-3; the match to TRBD2 covers 7 bases. The germline V gene has CDR1 MRHNA and CDR2 SNTAGT. Unmatched junction bases numbered 1, after V lost 8 bases and J lost 5 bases. The CDR3 sequence is 11 residues long. The CDR3 loop reads CASGEGDTQYF. The DNA for the CDR3 is TGTGCCAGCGGGGAGGGAGATACGCAGTATTTT.

The chain combines TRBV6-2 or TRBV6-3 with TRBJ2-2; TRBD1 is a possible D gene (5 bases). CDR1 is MNHEY, CDR2 SVGEGT, per germline. Trimming cost V 2 bases and J 1 base, with 11 bases left between them. The CDR3 totals 16 residues. The CDR3 nucleotides are TGTGCCAGCAGTTACAATCAGGGAAAGAACACCGGGGAGCTGTTTTTT. As protein: CASSYNQGKNTGELFF.

The sample holds many counts of this clone. The genes are TRBV7-3 and TRBJ2-2; no clear D gene. Germline V CDR1 and CDR2: SGHTA, FQGTGA. The CDR3 consists of 14 residues. V was shortened by 1 base and J by 1 base, with 4 bases between the two germline ends. CDR3 nucleotides: TGTGCCAGCAGCTTAAACAGGAACACCGGGGAGCTGTTTTTT. This encodes CASSLNRNTGELFF.

V gene TRBV2 combines with J gene TRBJ2-7, with D possibly TRBD2 on 5 matching bases. With 7 bases removed from V and 5 bases from J, the gap between germline ends came to 12 bases. This CDR3 contains 12 residues. CDR1 SNHLY and CDR2 FYNNEI come from the germline V gene. The CDR3 DNA reads as TGTGCCAGCAACTTCGGGATCGACGAGCAGTACTTC. Amino acids: CASNFGIDEQYF.

The rearrangement links TRBV3-1 (or the pseudogene TRBV3-2) to TRBJ2-1, with 7 bases matching TRBD2. The CDR3 length is 15 residues. V shed 3 bases, J shed 5 bases, and the junction held 7 bases outside the gene matches. Germline V lookup: CDR1 LGHDT, CDR2 YNNKEL (reference sequence). The CDR3 region is CASSQSAGADNEQFF. CDR3 nucleotide sequence: TGTGCCAGCAGCCAGAGCGCGGGAGCTGACAATGAGCAGTTCTTC.

This chain links TRBV7-8 with TRBJ2-1, with 7 bases aligning to TRBD1. The CDR3 spans 15 residues. V lost 1 base and J lost 3; bases outside the gene matches: 3. Germline CDR1 and CDR2: SGHVS and FQNEAQ. The CDR3 sequence is CASSLESGGYNEQFF. Written as DNA, the CDR3 is TGTGCCAGCAGCTTAGAATCAGGGGGCTACAATGAGCAGTTCTTC.

This chain uses TRBV30 with TRBJ1-3, with no clear D. V lost 8 bases, J lost 0 bases, and 8 bases lay in between. The CDR3 has 12 amino acids. Germline CDR1 GTSNPN, CDR2 SVGIG (reference sequence). The CDR3 is CALSLSGNTIYF. DNA of the CDR3: TGTGCCCTGAGTCTCTCTGGAAACACCATATATTTT.

This clone was picked up a small number of times. This sequence joins TRBV12-5 and TRBJ2-1, with D possibly TRBD2 on 5 matching bases. Trimming left V 0 bases short and J 5 bases short, with 14 bases between. CDR1 is LGHNT, CDR2 FRNRAP, per germline. This CDR3 comprises 16 residues. The chain's CDR3 is CASGLVKQTTHNEQFF. CDR3 bases: TGTGCTAGTGGTTTGGTAAAACAGACTACCCACAATGAGCAGTTCTTC.

This clone is a singleton in its sample. The chain recombines TRBV4-1 with TRBJ2-1; perhaps TRBD1 as D (6 bases). This CDR3 spans 16 amino acids. Germline V gene lookup returns CDR1 MGHRA and CDR2 YSYEKL. V was trimmed by 0 bases and J by 9 bases, leaving 18 bases between them. The CDR3 DNA follows: TGCGCCAGCAGCCAAGATTTACAGGGTGGGGGAAGTGAGCAGTTCTTC. Its protein product is CASSQDLQGGGSEQFF.

The chain links TRBV4-1 to TRBJ1-6, with 7 nucleotides matching TRBD1. CDR3 length equals 14 residues. Germline CDR1 is MGHRA and CDR2 is YSYEKL. The ends lost 5 bases at V and 9 bases at J; junction bases unmatched: 7. The CDR3 DNA is TGCGCCAGCAGCGCCGACAGGGACCGTTCACCCCTCCACTTT. Protein sequence: CASSADRDRSPLHF.

The chain uses TRBV6-1 and TRBJ1-1, with D possibly being TRBD1 (5 bases). Trimming stripped 0 bases from V and 0 bases from J, with 11 bases between. Germline-derived CDR1 and CDR2 are MNHNS and SASEGT. The CDR3 covers 16 residues. For the CDR3, the DNA is TGTGCCAGCAGTGAAGCGGATGGGGCTATGAACACTGAAGCTTTCTTT. This codes for CASSEADGAMNTEAFF.

The J gene is TRBJ1-6, the V gene TRBV19; a weak D match, TRBD1 (5 bases). From germline, CDR1 is LNHDA and CDR2 SQIVND (reference sequence). The CDR3 spans 15 residues. V lost 3 bases, J lost 7 bases, and 13 bases lay in between. The DNA for the CDR3 is TGTGCCAGTAGTATTCAGGGTTTCGAGAATTCACCCCTCCACTTT. Amino acid sequence: CASSIQGFENSPLHF.

Comments on this clone: A read error may produce the germline difference seen at one junction end. This sequence joins TRBV6-4 and TRBJ2-7; no reliable D call. The CDR3 sequence is 11 residues long. Germline V CDR1 and CDR2: MRHNA, SNTAGT. The CDR3 nucleotides read TGTGCCAGCAGTCACTCCTACGAGCAGTACTTC. Protein sequence: CASSHSYEQYF.

This clone has just one count. The chain carries TRBV2 and TRBJ1-1; weak D call: TRBD1 (5 bases). The CDR3 runs 14 residues. CDR1 is SNHLY and CDR2 is FYNNEI in the germline V gene. The ends were cut back, 8 bases at V and 5 bases at J, with 18 bases in the middle. This CDR3 reads CASGGVRRITEAFF. The DNA for the CDR3 is TGTGCCAGCGGGGGGGTCCGACGGATTACTGAAGCTTTCTTT.